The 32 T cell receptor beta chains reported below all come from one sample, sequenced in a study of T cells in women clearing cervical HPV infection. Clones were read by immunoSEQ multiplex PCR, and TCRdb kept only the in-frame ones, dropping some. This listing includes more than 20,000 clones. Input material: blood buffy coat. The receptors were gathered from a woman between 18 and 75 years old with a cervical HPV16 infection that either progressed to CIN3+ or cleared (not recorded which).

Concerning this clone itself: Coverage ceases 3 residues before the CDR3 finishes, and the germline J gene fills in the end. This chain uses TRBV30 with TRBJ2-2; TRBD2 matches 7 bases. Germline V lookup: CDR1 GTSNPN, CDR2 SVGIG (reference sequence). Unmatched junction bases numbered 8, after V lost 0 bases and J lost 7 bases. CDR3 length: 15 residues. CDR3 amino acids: CAWSVGGSLGGELFF. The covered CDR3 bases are TGTGCCTGGAGTGTAGGCGGGAGTTTGGGCGGGGAG.

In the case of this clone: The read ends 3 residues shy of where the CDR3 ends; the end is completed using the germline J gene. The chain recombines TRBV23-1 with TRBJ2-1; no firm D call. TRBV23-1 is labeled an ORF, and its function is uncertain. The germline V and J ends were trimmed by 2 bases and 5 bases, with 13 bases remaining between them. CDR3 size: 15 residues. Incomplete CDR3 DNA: TGCGCCAGCAGTCAACCCGGTAGCCCCAACAATGAG. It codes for CASSQPGSPNNE. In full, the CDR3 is CASSQPGSPNNEQFF.

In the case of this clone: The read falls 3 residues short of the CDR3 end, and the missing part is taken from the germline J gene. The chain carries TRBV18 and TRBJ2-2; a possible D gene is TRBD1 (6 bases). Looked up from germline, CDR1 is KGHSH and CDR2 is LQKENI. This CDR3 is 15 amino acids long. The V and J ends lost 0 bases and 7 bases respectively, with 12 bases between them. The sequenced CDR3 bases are TGTGCCAGCTCACCACCTAACAGGGATGGCGGGGAG. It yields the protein CASSPPNRDGGE. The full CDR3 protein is CASSPPNRDGGELFF.

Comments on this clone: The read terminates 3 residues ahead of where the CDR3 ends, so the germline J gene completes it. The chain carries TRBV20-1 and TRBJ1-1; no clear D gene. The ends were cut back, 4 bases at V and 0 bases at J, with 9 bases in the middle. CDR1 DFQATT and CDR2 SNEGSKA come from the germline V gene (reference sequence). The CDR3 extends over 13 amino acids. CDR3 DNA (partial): TGCAGTGCTAATAGCAAACTGAACACTGAA. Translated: CSANSKLNTE. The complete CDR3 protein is CSANSKLNTEAFF.

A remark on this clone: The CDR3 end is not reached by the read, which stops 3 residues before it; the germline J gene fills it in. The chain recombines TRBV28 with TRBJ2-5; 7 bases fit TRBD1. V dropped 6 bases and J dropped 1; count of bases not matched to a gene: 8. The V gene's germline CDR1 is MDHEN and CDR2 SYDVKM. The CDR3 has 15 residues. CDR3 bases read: TGTGCCAGCAGCCGGGACAGAGACTTCCAAGAGACC. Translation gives CASSRDRDFQET. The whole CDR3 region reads CASSRDRDFQETQYF. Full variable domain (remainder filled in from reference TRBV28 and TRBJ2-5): DVKVTQSSRYLVKRTGEKVFLECVQDMDHENMFWYRQDPGLGLRLIYFSYDVKMKEKGDIPEGYSVSREKKERFSLILESASTNQTSMYLCASSRDRDFQETQYFGPGTRLLVL.

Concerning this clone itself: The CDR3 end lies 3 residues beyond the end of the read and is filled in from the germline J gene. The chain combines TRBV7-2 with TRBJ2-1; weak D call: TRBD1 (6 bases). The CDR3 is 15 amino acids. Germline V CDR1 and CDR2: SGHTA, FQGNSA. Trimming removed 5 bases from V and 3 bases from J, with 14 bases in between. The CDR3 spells CASSTQTGYYNEQFF. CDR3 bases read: TGTGCCAGCAGCACTCAGACAGGTTACTACAATGAG.

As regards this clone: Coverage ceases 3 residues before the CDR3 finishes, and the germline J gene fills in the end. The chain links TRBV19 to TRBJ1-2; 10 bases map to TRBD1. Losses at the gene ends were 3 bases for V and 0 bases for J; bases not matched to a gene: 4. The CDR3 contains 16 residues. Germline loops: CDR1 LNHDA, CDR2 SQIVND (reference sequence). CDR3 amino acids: CASSIIGTGANYGYTF. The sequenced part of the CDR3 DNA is TGTGCCAGTAGTATTATTGGGACAGGGGCTAACTATGGC.

The part of the CDR3 DNA that was read is TGTGCCAGCAGGGTAGGGACAGGCGGAAACACC. It is translated as CASRVGTGGNT. The CDR3 as a whole reads CASRVGTGGNTIYF. This chain joins TRBV2 and TRBJ1-3; TRBD1 agrees at 8 bases. The sequenced fragment ends 3 residues before the CDR3 boundary, so the rest is inferred from the germline J gene. The V gene end was trimmed by 6 bases and the J gene end by 4 bases; junction bases not matched to a gene: 5. The CDR3 totals 14 residues. Germline V gene data show CDR1 as SNHLY and CDR2 as FYNNEI.

The CDR3 protein is CASSLTTGVADTQYF. Incomplete CDR3 DNA: TGTGCCAGCAGCTTGACTACAGGGGTGGCAGATACG. This chain uses TRBV5-5 with TRBJ2-3, with 7 bases matching TRBD1. From the germline J gene comes the end of the CDR3, since the read stops 3 residues before it. The CDR3 runs to 15 residues. The germline CDR1 and CDR2 sequences are SGHKS and YYEKEE (reference sequence). V lost 1 base and J lost 4; bases outside the gene matches: 6.

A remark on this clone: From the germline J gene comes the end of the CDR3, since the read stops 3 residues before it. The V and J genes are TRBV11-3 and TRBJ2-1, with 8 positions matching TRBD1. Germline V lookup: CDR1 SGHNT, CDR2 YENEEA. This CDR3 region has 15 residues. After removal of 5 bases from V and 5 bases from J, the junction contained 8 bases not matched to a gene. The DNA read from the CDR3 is TGTGCCAGCAGCCCAACGGGACAGGCCAACAATGAG. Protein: CASSPTGQANNE. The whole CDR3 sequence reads CASSPTGQANNEQFF.

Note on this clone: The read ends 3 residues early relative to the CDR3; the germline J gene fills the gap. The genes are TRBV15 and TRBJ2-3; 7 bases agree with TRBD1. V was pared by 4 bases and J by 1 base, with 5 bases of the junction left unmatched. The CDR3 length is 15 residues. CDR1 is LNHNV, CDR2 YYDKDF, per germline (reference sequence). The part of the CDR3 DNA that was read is TGTGCCACCAGCACACGGGACAGTGGCACAGATACG. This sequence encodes CATSTRDSGTDT. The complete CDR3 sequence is CATSTRDSGTDTQYF.

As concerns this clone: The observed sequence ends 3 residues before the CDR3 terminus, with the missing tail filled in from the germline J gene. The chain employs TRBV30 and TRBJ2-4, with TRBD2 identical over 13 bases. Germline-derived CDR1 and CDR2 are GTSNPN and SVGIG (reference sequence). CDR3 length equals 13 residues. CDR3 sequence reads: CAWGTSGDADQYF. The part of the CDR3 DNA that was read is TGTGCCTGGGGGACTAGCGGGGACGCCGAT.

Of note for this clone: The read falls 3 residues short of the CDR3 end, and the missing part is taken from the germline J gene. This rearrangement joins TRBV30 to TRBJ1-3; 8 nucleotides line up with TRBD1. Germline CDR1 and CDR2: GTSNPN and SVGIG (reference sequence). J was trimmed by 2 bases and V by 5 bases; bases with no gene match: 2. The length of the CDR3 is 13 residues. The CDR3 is CAWSQGAGNTIYF. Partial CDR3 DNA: TGTGCCTGGTCACAGGGGGCTGGAAACACC.

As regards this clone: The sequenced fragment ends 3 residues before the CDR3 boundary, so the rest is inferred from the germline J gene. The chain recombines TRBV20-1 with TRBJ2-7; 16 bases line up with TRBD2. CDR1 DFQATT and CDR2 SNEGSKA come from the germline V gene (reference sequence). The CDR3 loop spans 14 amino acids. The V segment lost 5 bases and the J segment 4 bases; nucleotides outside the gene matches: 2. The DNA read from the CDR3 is TGCAGTGCTGGGACTAGCGGGAGGGGTTACGAG. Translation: CSAGTSGRGYE. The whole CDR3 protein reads CSAGTSGRGYEQYF.

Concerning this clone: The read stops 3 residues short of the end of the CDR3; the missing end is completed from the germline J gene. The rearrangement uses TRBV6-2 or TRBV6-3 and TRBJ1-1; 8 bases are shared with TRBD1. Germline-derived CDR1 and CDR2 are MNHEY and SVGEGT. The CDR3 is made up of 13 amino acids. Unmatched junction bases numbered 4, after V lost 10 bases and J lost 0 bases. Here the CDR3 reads CATWTGMNTEAFF. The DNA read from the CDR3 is TGTGCCACCTGGACAGGGATGAACACTGAA.

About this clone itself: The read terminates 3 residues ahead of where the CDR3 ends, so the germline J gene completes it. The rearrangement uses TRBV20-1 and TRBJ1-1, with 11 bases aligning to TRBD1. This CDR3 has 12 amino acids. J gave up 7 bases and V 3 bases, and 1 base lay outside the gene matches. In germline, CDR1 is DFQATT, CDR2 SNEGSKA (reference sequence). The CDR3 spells CSARGTGGEAFF. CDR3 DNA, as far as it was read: TGCAGTGCTAGGGGGACAGGGGGTGAA.

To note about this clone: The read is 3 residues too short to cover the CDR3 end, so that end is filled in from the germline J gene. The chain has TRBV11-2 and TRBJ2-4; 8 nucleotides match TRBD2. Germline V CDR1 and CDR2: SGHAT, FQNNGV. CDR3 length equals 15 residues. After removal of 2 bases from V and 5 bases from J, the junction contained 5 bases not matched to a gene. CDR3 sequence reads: CASSLSGGVQNIQYF. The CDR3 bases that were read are TGTGCCAGCAGCTTATCGGGAGGGGTCCAAAACATT.

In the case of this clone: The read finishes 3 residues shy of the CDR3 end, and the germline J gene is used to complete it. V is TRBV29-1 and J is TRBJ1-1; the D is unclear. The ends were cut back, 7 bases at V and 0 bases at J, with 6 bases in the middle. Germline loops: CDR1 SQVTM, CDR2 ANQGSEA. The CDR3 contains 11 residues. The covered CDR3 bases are TGCAGCGCATACATGAACACTGAA. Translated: CSAYMNTE. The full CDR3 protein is CSAYMNTEAFF. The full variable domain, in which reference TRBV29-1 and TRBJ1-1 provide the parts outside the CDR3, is SAVISQKPSRDICQRGTSLTIQCQVDSQVTMMFWYRQQPGQSLTLIATANQGSEATYESGFVIDKFPISRPNLTFSTLTVSNMSPEDSSIYLCSAYMNTEAFFGQGTRLTVV.

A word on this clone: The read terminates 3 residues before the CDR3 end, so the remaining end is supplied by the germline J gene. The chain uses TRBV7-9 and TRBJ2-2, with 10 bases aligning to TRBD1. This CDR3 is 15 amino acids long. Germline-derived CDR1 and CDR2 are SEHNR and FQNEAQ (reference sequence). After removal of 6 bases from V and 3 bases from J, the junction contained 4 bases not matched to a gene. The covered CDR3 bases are TGTGCCAGCAGTGCGGGACAGGGGTACACCGGGGAG. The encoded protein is CASSAGQGYTGE. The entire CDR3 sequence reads CASSAGQGYTGELFF.

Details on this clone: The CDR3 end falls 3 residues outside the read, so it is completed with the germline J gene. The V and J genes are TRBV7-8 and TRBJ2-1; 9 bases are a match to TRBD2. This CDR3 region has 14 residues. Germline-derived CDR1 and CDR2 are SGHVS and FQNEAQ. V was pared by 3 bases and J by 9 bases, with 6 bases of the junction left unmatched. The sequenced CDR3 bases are TGTGCCAGCAGCTTGGTGGCGGGAGGGGGTGAG. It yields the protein CASSLVAGGGE. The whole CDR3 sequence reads CASSLVAGGGEQFF.

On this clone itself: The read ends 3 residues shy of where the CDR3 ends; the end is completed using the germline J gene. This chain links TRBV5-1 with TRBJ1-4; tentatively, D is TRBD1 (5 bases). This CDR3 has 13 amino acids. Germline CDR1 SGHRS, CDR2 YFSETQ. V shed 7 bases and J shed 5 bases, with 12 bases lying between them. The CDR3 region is CASREGRNEKLFF. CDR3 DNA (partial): TGCGCCAGCCGAGAGGGGAGGAATGAAAAA.

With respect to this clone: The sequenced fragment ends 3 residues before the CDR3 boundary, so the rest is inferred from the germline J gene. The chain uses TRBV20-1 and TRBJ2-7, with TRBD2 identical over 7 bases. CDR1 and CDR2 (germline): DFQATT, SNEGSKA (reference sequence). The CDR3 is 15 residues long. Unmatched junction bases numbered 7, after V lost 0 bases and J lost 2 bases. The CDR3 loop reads CSARDPRGSTYEQYF. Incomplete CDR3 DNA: TGCAGTGCTAGAGATCCTCGCGGGAGTACCTACGAG.

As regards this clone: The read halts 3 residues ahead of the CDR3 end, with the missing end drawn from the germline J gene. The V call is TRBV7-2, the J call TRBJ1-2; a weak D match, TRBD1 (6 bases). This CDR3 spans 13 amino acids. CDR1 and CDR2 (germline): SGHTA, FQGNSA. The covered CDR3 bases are TGTGCCAGCAGCCCCCCGAGGGGGAGCGGC. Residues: CASSPPRGSG. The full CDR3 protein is CASSPPRGSGYTF.

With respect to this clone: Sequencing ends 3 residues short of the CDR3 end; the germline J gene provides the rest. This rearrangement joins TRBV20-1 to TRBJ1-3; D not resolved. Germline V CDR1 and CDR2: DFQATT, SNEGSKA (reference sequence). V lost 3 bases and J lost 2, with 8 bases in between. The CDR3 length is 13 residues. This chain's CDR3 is CSASSITGNTIYF. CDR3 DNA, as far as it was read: TGCAGTGCTAGTAGTATAACTGGAAACACC.

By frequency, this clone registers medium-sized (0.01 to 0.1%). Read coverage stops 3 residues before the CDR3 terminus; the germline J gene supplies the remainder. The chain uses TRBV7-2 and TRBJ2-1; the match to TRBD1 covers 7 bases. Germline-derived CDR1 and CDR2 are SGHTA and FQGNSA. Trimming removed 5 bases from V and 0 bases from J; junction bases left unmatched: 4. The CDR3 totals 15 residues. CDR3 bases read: TGTGCCAGCAGCCGGGGACAGTCCTCCTACAATGAG. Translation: CASSRGQSSYNE. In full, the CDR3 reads CASSRGQSSYNEQFF.

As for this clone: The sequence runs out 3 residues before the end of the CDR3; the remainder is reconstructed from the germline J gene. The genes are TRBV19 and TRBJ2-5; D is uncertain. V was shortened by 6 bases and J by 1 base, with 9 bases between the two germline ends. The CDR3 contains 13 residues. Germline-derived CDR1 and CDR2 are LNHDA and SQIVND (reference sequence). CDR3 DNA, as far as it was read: TGTGCCAGTAGGCCAGGCCTCCAAGAGACC. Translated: CASRPGLQET. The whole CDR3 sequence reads CASRPGLQETQYF.

Partial CDR3 DNA: TGTGCCAGCCGGGCGGGAGTGGACACCGGGGAG. Its protein is CASRAGVDTGE. The complete CDR3 sequence is CASRAGVDTGELFF. The chain joins TRBV7-2 to TRBJ2-2, with TRBD2 matching over 7 bases. The read finishes 3 residues shy of the CDR3 end, and the germline J gene is used to complete it. Germline assignment: CDR1 SGHTA and CDR2 FQGNSA. Trimming cost V 8 bases and J 3 bases; bases outside gene matches: 6. The CDR3 extends over 14 amino acids.

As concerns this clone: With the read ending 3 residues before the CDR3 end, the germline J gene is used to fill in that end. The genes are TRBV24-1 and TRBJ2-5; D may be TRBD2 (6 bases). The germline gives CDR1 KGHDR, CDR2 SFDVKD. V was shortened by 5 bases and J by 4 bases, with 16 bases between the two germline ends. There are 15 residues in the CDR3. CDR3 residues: CATSGTGDRGETQYF. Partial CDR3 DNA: TGTGCCACCAGTGGTACGGGGGATAGAGGAGAGACC.

The part of the CDR3 DNA that was read is TGCGCCAGCAGCTTTATAGAGGGGAATGAG. It is translated as CASSFIEGNE. The full CDR3 protein reads CASSFIEGNEQFF. The V gene is TRBV5-1, the J gene TRBJ2-1; tentatively, D is TRBD1 or TRBD2 (5 bases each). The read ends 3 residues before the CDR3 terminus; that terminus is restored from the germline J gene. CDR3 length equals 13 residues. Trimming shortened V by 2 bases and J by 7 bases, and 10 bases separated the two germline ends. Germline CDR1 SGHRS, CDR2 YFSETQ. Looking up the rest from reference TRBV5-1 and TRBJ2-1 gives the full variable domain: KAGVTQTPRYLIKTRGQQVTLSCSPISGHRSVSWYQQTPGQGLQFLFEYFSETQRNKGNFPGRFSGRQFSNSRSEMNVSTLELGDSALYLCASSFIEGNEQFFGPGTRLTVL.

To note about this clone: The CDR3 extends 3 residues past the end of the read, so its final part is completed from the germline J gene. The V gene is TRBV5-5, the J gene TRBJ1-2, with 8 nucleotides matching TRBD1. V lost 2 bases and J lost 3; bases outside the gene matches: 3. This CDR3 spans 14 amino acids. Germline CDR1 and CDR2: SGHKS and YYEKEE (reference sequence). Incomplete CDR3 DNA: TGTGCCAGCAGCTTTGGACAGGGCGACTATGGC. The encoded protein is CASSFGQGDYG. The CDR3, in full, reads CASSFGQGDYGYTF.

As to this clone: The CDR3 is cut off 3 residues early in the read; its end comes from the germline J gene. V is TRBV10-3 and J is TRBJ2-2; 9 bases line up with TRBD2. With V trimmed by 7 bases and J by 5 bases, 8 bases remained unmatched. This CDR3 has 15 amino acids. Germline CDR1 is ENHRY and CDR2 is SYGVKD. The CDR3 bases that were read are TGTGCCATCACGCGGGAGGGCCTAAGTACCGGGGAG. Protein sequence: CAITREGLSTGE. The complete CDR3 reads CAITREGLSTGELFF.

The DNA read from the CDR3 is TGTGCCAGCACACAAGGGGGGCCC. The encoded protein is CASTQGGP. The entire CDR3 protein reads CASTQGGPQHF. The chain carries TRBV6-2 or TRBV6-3 and TRBJ1-5; D perhaps matches TRBD1 (6 bases). The CDR3 goes on 3 residues after the read ends, and that part is filled in from the germline J gene. The germline CDR1 and CDR2 sequences are MNHEY and SVGEGT. The CDR3 has 11 amino acids. V shed 7 bases and J shed 9 bases, with 10 bases lying between them.